This TCR beta chain was observed in a study of Graves' ophthalmopathy and Graves' hyperthyroidism. Study-wide results and limits: Thyroid clonotypes that were expanded above 0.001 frequency mostly also appeared in blood.

CDR3 regions of TCR beta were amplified from RNA transcripts. A first-round RT-PCR used HTBI primers, followed by a second-round multiplex PCR. TCRdb independently ran MiXCR on the multiplex PCR reads; one entry per CDR3 protein. The sample lists around 1.1 million distinct CDR3 sequences; less than 45% were seen once. Trimming took 4 bases from V and 0 from J, leaving 6 bases between them. Germline V gene sequence: CDR1 SQVTM, CDR2 ANQGSEA. The CDR3 length is 12 residues. Enrolled hyperthyroidism patients had a new diagnosis, a duration under 2 months, and an age of 18 to 65. Physicians reached a diagnosis by relying on clinical symptoms, serum thyroxine, TRAb, thyroid ultrasound and orbital computed tomography. This clonotype was recorded at least ten times. Its matching antigen is unknown.

This clonotype originated in an adult man with Graves' hyperthyroidism. Sequencing input: peripheral blood or thyroid tissue (not recorded which). V and J are TRBV29-1 and TRBJ1-2; D unclear. As DNA, the CDR3 is TGCAGCGTTGTAGAGGCTAACTATGGCTACACCTTC. It is translated as CSVVEANYGYTF. The full variable domain, in which reference TRBV29-1 and TRBJ1-2 provide the parts outside the CDR3, is SAVISQKPSRDICQRGTSLTIQCQVDSQVTMMFWYRQQPGQSLTLIATANQGSEATYESGFVIDKFPISRPNLTFSTLTVSNMSPEDSSIYLCSVVEANYGYTFGSGTRLTVV.